In its sample, the clone carrying this T cell receptor (beta chain) was seen many times. Trimming cost V 4 bases and J 0 bases, with 12 bases left between them. CDR3 length equals 15 residues. Amplification of TCR beta CDR3 regions used RNA as the template. Primed by the HTBI set, a first-round RT-PCR was run on the TCR CDR3. TCRdb re-called the multiplex PCR reads with MiXCR, one entry per CDR3 protein. The profile shows nearly 600,000 distinct CDR3 sequences, approximately 15% of them singletons. The sample is drawn from a study of T cells in Graves' hyperthyroidism and ophthalmopathy. The receptor was isolated from a woman in her thirties with Graves' hyperthyroidism that later progressed to Graves' ophthalmopathy. V and J are TRBV12-3 or TRBV12-4 and TRBJ2-5; a possible D gene is TRBD1 (6 bases). Input material: blood. In DNA form, the CDR3 reads TGTGCCAGCAGTTCTAACAGGGAGTACCAAGAGACCCAGTACTTC. This encodes CASSSNREYQETQYF.